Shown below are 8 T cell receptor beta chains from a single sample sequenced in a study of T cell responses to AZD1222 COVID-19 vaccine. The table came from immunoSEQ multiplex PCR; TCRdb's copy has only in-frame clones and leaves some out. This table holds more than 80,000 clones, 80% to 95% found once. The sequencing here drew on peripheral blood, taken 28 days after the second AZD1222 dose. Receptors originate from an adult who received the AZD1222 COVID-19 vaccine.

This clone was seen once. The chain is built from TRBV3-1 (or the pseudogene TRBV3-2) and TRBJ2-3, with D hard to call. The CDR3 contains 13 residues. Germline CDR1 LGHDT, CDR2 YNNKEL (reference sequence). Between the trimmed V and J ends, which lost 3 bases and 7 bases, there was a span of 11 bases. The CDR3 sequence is CASSHRPGYTQYF. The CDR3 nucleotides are TGTGCCAGCAGCCACAGACCCGGATATACGCAGTATTTT.

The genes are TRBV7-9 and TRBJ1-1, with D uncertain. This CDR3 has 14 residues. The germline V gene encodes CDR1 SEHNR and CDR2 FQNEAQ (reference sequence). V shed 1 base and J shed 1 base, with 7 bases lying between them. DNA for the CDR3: TGTGCCAGCAGCTTAGACAGCTCGAACACTGAAGCTTTCTTT. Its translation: CASSLDSSNTEAFF.

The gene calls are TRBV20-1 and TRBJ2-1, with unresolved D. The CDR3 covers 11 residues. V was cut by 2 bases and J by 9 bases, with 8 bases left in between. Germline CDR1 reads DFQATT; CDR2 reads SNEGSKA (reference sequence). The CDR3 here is CSARSYREQFF. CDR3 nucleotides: TGCAGTGCTAGATCCTACCGTGAGCAGTTCTTC.

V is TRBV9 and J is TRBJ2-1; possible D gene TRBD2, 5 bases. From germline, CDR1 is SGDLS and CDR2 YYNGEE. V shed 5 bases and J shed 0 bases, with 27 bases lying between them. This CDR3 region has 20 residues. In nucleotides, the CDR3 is TGTGCCAGCAGTTCCCCCCGTCCCGGCCGACGGGGAAACTCCTACAATGAGCAGTTCTTC. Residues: CASSSPRPGRRGNSYNEQFF. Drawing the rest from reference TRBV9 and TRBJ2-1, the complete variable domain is DSGVTQTPKHLITATGQRVTLRCSPRSGDLSVYWYQQSLDQGLQFLIQYYNGEERAKGNILERFSAQQFPDLHSELNLSSLELGDSALYFCASSSPRPGRRGNSYNEQFFGPGTRLTVL.

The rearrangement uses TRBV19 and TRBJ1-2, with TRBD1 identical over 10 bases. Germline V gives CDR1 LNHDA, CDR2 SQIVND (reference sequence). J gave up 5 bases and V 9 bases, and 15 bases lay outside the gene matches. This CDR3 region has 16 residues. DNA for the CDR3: TGTGCCAGCAGACCTACTGGGACAGGGGCGGTATATGGCTACACCTTC. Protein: CASRPTGTGAVYGYTF.

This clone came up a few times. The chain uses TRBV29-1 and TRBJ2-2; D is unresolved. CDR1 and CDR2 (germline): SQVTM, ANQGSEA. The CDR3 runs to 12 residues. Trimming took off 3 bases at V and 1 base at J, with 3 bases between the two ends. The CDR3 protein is CSVERNTGELFF. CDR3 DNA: TGCAGCGTTGAGAGGAACACCGGGGAGCTGTTTTTT.

In nucleotides, the CDR3 is TGTGCCAGCAGCTTGGTCGGCAGGGGCGCTGAAGCTTTCTTT. It codes for CASSLVGRGAEAFF. The chain couples TRBV5-6 to TRBJ1-1; tentative D call: TRBD1 (6 bases). This CDR3 has 14 amino acids. The V and J ends lost 0 bases and 6 bases respectively, with 12 bases between them. Germline-derived CDR1 and CDR2 are SGHDT and YYEEEE.

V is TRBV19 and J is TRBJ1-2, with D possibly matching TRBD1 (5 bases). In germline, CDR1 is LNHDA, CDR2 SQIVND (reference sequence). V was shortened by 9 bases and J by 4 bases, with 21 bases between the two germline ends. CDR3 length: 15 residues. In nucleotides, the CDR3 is TGTGCCAGCACGACACCCGGAGCAGGGTTCTATGGCTACACCTTC. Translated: CASTTPGAGFYGYTF.